This TCR beta chain was sequenced for a study of response to subunit inactivated influenza vaccine. CDR1 SGHKS and CDR2 YYEKEE come from the germline V gene (reference sequence). This CDR3 has 14 amino acids. V was shortened by 4 bases and J by 7 bases, with 15 bases between the two germline ends. Each CDR3 protein is one row after TCRdb ran MiXCR on the RT-PCR reads. The table includes around 200,000 distinct CDR3 sequences, over 9.5% detected once. In addition, the sample was reused for a study of T cells expressing NK-cell markers. As that report states: The TCR beta cDNA came from 5'RACE template switching with UMIs. The study found dominant NKG2C+ clonotypes at roughly 1.0-8% of CD8+ T cells in 5 or 6 donors. The leading position in the CD3+CD56-NKG2C+ fraction of a handful of donors also went to these clonotypes.

The clonotype was recovered from a man aged 50 to 59 who received an inactivated influenza vaccine. The sequenced sample was CD8+ T cells sorted from PBMCs, obtained 11 to 12 days after vaccination. The rearrangement links TRBV5-5 to TRBJ2-1, with D hard to call. The CDR3 DNA is TGTGCCAGCAGCATTGGAGATTTGGAAAATGAGCAGTTCTTC. Amino acids: CASSIGDLENEQFF.